The rows below give T cell receptor beta chains drawn from one sample of a study of T-cell reconstitution after alpha-beta-depleted transplantation in children. Each CDR3 protein is one row after TCRdb ran MiXCR on the PCR reads. This sample has fewer than 350,000 distinct CDR3 sequences; about 9.5% occur once, and the top ten carry roughly 7%. This material consisted of PBMCs, taken before TCRalphabeta/CD19-depleted stem cell transplant. The receptors here all came from a boy younger than two with acute myeloid leukemia, due to receive a stem cell transplant. CDR3s include the opening cysteine and the closing phenylalanine or tryptophan. The order of the fields is V gene, J gene, clone size, CDR3 protein. Expanded clones are given a class, and other clones once, few, many or no size at all.

V gene: TRBV11-2; J gene: TRBJ2-1; clone size: many; CDR3 protein: CASSFGTSVYNEQFF
V gene: TRBV25-1; J gene: TRBJ2-1; clone size: many; CDR3 protein: CASSEYRGSRSSYNEQFF
V gene: TRBV7-2; J gene: TRBJ2-7; clone size: many; CDR3 protein: CASSTRGWSSYEQYF
V gene: TRBV20-1; J gene: TRBJ2-1; clone size: .; CDR3 protein: CSARVKLAGGTLINEQFF
V gene: TRBV27; J gene: TRBJ2-5; clone size: many; CDR3 protein: CASSLSGGDDETQYF
V gene: TRBV2; J gene: TRBJ2-7; clone size: many; CDR3 protein: CASSPEPGWSYEQYF
V gene: TRBV11-2; J gene: TRBJ2-2; clone size: many; CDR3 protein: CASRKWDTTGELFF
V gene: TRBV25-1; J gene: TRBJ2-4; clone size: .; CDR3 protein: CASSEYRQAKNIQYF
V gene: TRBV12-3/TRBV12-4; J gene: TRBJ2-2; clone size: .; CDR3 protein: CASSLLVPTGELFF
V gene: TRBV7-9; J gene: TRBJ1-3; clone size: many; CDR3 protein: CASSLGFGNTIYF
V gene: TRBV6-2/TRBV6-3; J gene: TRBJ2-7; clone size: .; CDR3 protein: CASSYSTQAWNEQYF
V gene: TRBV6-5; J gene: TRBJ2-2; clone size: many; CDR3 protein: CASSYSRRVLTGELFF
V gene: TRBV25-1; J gene: TRBJ2-1; clone size: many; CDR3 protein: CASSELHSFSEQFF
V gene: TRBV7-2; J gene: TRBJ1-6; clone size: .; CDR3 protein: CASSLVEGDVSPLHF
V gene: TRBV23-1; J gene: TRBJ2-7; clone size: once; CDR3 protein: CASISSRSGLRPPSSYEQYF
V gene: TRBV27; J gene: TRBJ2-4; clone size: many; CDR3 protein: CASSSTQGGWPKNIQYF
V gene: TRBV20-1; J gene: TRBJ2-1; clone size: many; CDR3 protein: CSARDGTSGRNEQFF
V gene: TRBV29-1; J gene: TRBJ1-2; clone size: many; CDR3 protein: CSVTGHRNYGYTF
V gene: TRBV20-1; J gene: TRBJ2-3; clone size: .; CDR3 protein: CCARDLPGRGVTDTQYF
V gene: TRBV18; J gene: TRBJ2-7; clone size: few; CDR3 protein: CASSPPGGHEQYF
V gene: TRBV18; J gene: TRBJ2-3; clone size: few; CDR3 protein: CASSPVSGRTDTQYF
V gene: TRBV12-3/TRBV12-4; J gene: TRBJ1-2; clone size: .; CDR3 protein: CASSLGGRGGYTF
V gene: TRBV5-1; J gene: TRBJ2-1; clone size: many; CDR3 protein: CASTRAGSSYNEQFF
V gene: TRBV5-4; J gene: TRBJ2-1; clone size: many; CDR3 protein: CASSSQGRYPYNEQFF
V gene: TRBV15; J gene: TRBJ2-7; clone size: many; CDR3 protein: CATSRDSGGAEQYF
V gene: TRBV24-1; J gene: TRBJ2-7; clone size: many; CDR3 protein: CATSQGGGNYEQYF
V gene: TRBV12-3/TRBV12-4; J gene: TRBJ2-1; clone size: many; CDR3 protein: CASSGTGRGSGFF
V gene: TRBV9; J gene: TRBJ2-3; clone size: few; CDR3 protein: CASSVGGHRTDTQYF
V gene: TRBV24-1; J gene: TRBJ1-5; clone size: many; CDR3 protein: CATSDPYNNQPQHF
V gene: TRBV18; J gene: TRBJ2-6; clone size: many; CDR3 protein: CASSPLASSGANVLTF
V gene: TRBV6-5; J gene: TRBJ1-2; clone size: many; CDR3 protein: CASSYWDGSYGYTF
V gene: TRBV20-1; J gene: TRBJ2-7; clone size: many; CDR3 protein: CSARRGARDEQYF
V gene: TRBV19; J gene: TRBJ1-4; clone size: few; CDR3 protein: CASSVEQGRIAEKLFF
V gene: TRBV5-1; J gene: TRBJ2-3; clone size: many; CDR3 protein: CASSLEGLAQDTQYF
V gene: TRBV5-1; J gene: TRBJ2-3; clone size: many; CDR3 protein: CASSLWSTGDTQYF
V gene: TRBV20-1; J gene: TRBJ2-7; clone size: many; CDR3 protein: CSARGGFYEQYF
V gene: TRBV6-1; J gene: TRBJ2-2; clone size: many; CDR3 protein: CASSRTGGRTGELFF
V gene: TRBV9; J gene: TRBJ2-7; clone size: many; CDR3 protein: CASSGGPLTYEQYF
V gene: TRBV11-3; J gene: TRBJ2-1; clone size: many; CDR3 protein: CASSLVSISGFNYNEQFF
V gene: TRBV7-2; J gene: TRBJ2-3; clone size: many; CDR3 protein: CASSFARGLAGGDPSTDTQYF
V gene: TRBV28; J gene: TRBJ1-2; clone size: many; CDR3 protein: CAYRQDHGYTF
V gene: TRBV5-1; J gene: TRBJ2-7; clone size: .; CDR3 protein: CASNLDSAYEQYF
V gene: TRBV20-1; J gene: TRBJ2-1; clone size: many; CDR3 protein: CSARDKAYNEQFF
V gene: TRBV7-2; J gene: TRBJ1-3; clone size: many; CDR3 protein: CASSLGRVVGNTIYF